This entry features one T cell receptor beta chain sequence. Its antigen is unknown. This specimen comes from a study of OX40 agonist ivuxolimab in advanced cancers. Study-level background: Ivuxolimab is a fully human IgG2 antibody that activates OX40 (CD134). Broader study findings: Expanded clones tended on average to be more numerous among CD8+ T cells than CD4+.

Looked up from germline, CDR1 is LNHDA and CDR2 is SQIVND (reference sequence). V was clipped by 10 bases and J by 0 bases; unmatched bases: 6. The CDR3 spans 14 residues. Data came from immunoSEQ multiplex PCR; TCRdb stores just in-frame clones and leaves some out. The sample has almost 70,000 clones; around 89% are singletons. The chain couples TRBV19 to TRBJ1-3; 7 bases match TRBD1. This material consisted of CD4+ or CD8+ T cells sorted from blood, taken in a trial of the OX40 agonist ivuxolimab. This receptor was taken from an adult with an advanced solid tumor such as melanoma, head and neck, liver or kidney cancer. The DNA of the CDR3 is TGTGCCACTCAATCAGGGGGCTCTGGAAACACCATATATTTT. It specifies CATQSGGSGNTIYF. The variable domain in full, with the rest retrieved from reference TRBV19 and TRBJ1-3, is DGGITQSPKYLFRKEGQNVTLSCEQNLNHDAMYWYRQDPGQGLRLIYYSQIVNDFQKGDIAEGYSVSREKKESFPLTVTSAQKNPTAFYLCATQSGGSGNTIYFGEGSWLTVV.